This T cell receptor (beta chain) was found in a study of blood T cell repertoires in COVID-19. Study background: Nucleic acid was either cDNA or gDNA, and it came from T cells, B-cell-depleted T cells, or PBMCs.

Original processing notes: Reference gene primer amplification in the assay estimated nucleated cell counts. Assay: immunoSEQ multiplex PCR; the TCRdb copy retains only in-frame clones and omits some. That table supplies the V and J calls and clone size; D and trimming were determined from the DNA. The repertoire holds around 160,000 clones, with roughly 90% as singletons. This clone was observed a single time. This clonotype was obtained from a man in his fifties or sixties with acute or convalescent COVID-19. The material sequenced was peripheral blood.

The CDR3 DNA sequence: TGTGCCAGCAGACAAGCCGGGACTTCCTACGAGCAGTACTTC. Protein: CASRQAGTSYEQYF. The chain uses TRBV6-5 and TRBJ2-7; tentatively, D is TRBD2 (6 bases). There are 14 residues in the CDR3. V was shortened by 6 bases and J by 1 base, with 13 bases between the two germline ends. Looked up from germline, CDR1 is MNHEY and CDR2 is SVGAGI.